This TCR beta chain stems from a study of blood T cell repertoires in COVID-19. Study details: Donors in the United States, Italy and Spain gave samples during acute or convalescent COVID-19.

The V and J ends lost 5 bases and 6 bases respectively, with 13 bases between them. Germline CDR1 and CDR2: SGHNT and YENEEA. This CDR3 is 13 amino acids long. In the original processing: Nucleated cell number was recorded as an estimate derived from reference gene primer amplification. Method: immunoSEQ multiplex PCR; TCRdb's copy keeps in-frame clones and lacks some. From that table come the V and J calls and clone size; the DNA was used to work out D and trimming. In the table there are 250,000 or so clones, around 85% of which are singletons. Input material: peripheral blood. This receptor was obtained from a woman aged 55-69 years with active or convalescent COVID-19. V usage is TRBV11-3 and J usage is TRBJ1-1, with D possibly TRBD1 on 6 matching bases. In DNA form, the CDR3 reads TGTGCCAGCAGCACAAGGGGGGGGGCTGAAGCTTTCTTT. Translated, it gives CASSTRGGAEAFF.